These 22 T cell receptor beta chains came from one sample sequenced in a study of blood T cell repertoires in COVID-19. Some clones are missing from TCRdb's copy, which holds only in-frame ones; the method was immunoSEQ multiplex PCR. The table lists about 140,000 clones, approximately 88% of them singletons. Specimen: peripheral blood. The receptors come from a man between 65 and 85 years old with acute or convalescent COVID-19.

The genes are TRBV5-1 and TRBJ2-3; 10 bases agree with TRBD2. This CDR3 comprises 22 residues. V shed 4 bases, J shed 0 bases, and the junction held 23 bases outside the gene matches. Germline V gene lookup returns CDR1 SGHRS and CDR2 YFSETQ. The CDR3 sequence is CASSRRPSGGSEHLTSTDTQYF. The CDR3 DNA follows: TGCGCCAGCAGCCGGAGGCCTAGCGGGGGCTCGGAGCATTTAACTAGCACAGATACGCAGTATTTT. The full variable domain, rest sourced from reference TRBV5-1 and TRBJ2-3, is KAGVTQTPRYLIKTRGQQVTLSCSPISGHRSVSWYQQTPGQGLQFLFEYFSETQRNKGNFPGRFSGRQFSNSRSEMNVSTLELGDSALYLCASSRRPSGGSEHLTSTDTQYFGPGTRLTVL.

The V call is TRBV7-8, the J call TRBJ2-7, with D perhaps matching TRBD2 (6 bases). CDR3 size: 15 residues. From germline, CDR1 is SGHVS and CDR2 FQNEAQ. V was pared by 5 bases and J by 0 bases, with 14 bases between. CDR3 protein: CASSPLAVSSYEQYF. Here the CDR3 DNA reads TGTGCCAGCAGCCCATTAGCGGTGAGCTCCTACGAGCAGTACTTC.

V and J are TRBV4-1 and TRBJ2-2; TRBD2 aligns across 15 bases. CDR1 is MGHRA and CDR2 is YSYEKL in the germline V gene. V lost 4 bases and J lost 6; bases outside the gene matches: 3. There are 16 residues in the CDR3. The CDR3 reads CASSRRTSGGAGELFF. The CDR3, as DNA: TGCGCCAGCAGCCGCAGGACTAGCGGGGGGGCCGGGGAGCTGTTTTTT.

This clone was found a few times. The rearrangement links TRBV6-5 to TRBJ2-2; TRBD2 agrees at 9 bases. The CDR3 spans 15 residues. With V trimmed by 6 bases and J by 1 base, 3 bases remained unmatched. Germline CDR1 is MNHEY and CDR2 is SVGAGI. In nucleotides, the CDR3 is TGTGCCAGCAGGAGCGGGGGGATGAACACCGGGGAGCTGTTTTTT. It codes for CASRSGGMNTGELFF.

The chain couples TRBV5-1 to TRBJ2-1; D remains ambiguous. The CDR3 consists of 16 residues. Deletions cut 0 bases from V and 5 bases from J, with 15 bases between. In germline, CDR1 is SGHRS, CDR2 YFSETQ. The DNA of the CDR3 is TGCGCCAGCAGCTTGGACGGGTCACCTCTGAACAATGAGCAGTTCTTC. Its protein is CASSLDGSPLNNEQFF.

The CDR3 DNA sequence: TGTGCCAGCAGCCCCCAGGGTGGATTGAACACTGAAGCTTTCTTT. It codes for CASSPQGGLNTEAFF. The chain employs TRBV4-2 and TRBJ1-1; possible D gene TRBD1, 5 bases. The CDR3 has 15 amino acids. CDR1 and CDR2 (germline): LGHNA, YNFKEQ. Trimming pared 4 bases from V and 0 bases from J, leaving 12 bases between.

V and J are TRBV11-2 and TRBJ2-2; D is perhaps TRBD1 (6 bases). CDR1 SGHAT and CDR2 FQNNGV come from the germline V gene. Trimming removed 6 bases at V and 2 bases at J, with 10 bases between. The CDR3 loop spans 14 amino acids. CDR3 in amino acids: CASRRTANTGELFF. The CDR3 coding sequence is TGTGCCAGCAGAAGGACAGCTAACACCGGGGAGCTGTTTTTT.

The sample holds a few counts of this clone. The chain uses TRBV10-3 and TRBJ2-3, with D perhaps TRBD1 (5 bases). Germline-derived CDR1 and CDR2 are ENHRY and SYGVKD. The V and J ends lost 7 bases and 0 bases respectively, with 11 bases between them. The CDR3 totals 14 residues. In DNA, the CDR3 is TGTGCCATCAAAGGGGCGTTTAGCACAGATACGCAGTATTTT. The encoded protein is CAIKGAFSTDTQYF.

This rearrangement joins TRBV9 to TRBJ2-5; TRBD1 is a possible D gene (6 bases). The germline gives CDR1 SGDLS, CDR2 YYNGEE. V was clipped by 4 bases and J by 5 bases, with 15 bases between them. The length of the CDR3 is 14 residues. DNA for the CDR3: TGTGCCAGCAGCCCCCAGGTCCAGGGGGAGACCCAGTACTTC. It translates to CASSPQVQGETQYF.

V usage is TRBV7-3 and J usage is TRBJ2-6, with TRBD1 matching over 7 bases. V shed 0 bases, J shed 2 bases, and the junction held 1 base outside the gene matches. Germline-derived CDR1 and CDR2 are SGHTA and FQGTGA. There are 16 residues in the CDR3. CDR3 DNA: TGTGCCAGCAGCTTAACAGGGGGCCCTGGGGCCAACGTCCTGACTTTC. Translation gives CASSLTGGPGANVLTF.

The rearrangement uses TRBV5-1 and TRBJ2-3; 10 bases are shared with TRBD2. V lost 4 bases, J lost 6 bases, and 17 bases stayed unmatched. Germline values: CDR1 SGHRS, CDR2 YFSETQ. The CDR3 spans 18 residues. The CDR3 here is CASSPGGLAASLGDTQYF. The CDR3 DNA follows: TGCGCCAGCAGCCCTGGAGGACTAGCGGCCTCCCTGGGGGATACGCAGTATTTT.

The V and J genes are TRBV30 and TRBJ2-2, with TRBD1 matching over 8 bases. The germline V gene encodes CDR1 GTSNPN and CDR2 SVGIG (reference sequence). There are 16 residues in the CDR3. Unmatched junction bases numbered 5, after V lost 0 bases and J lost 2 bases. The CDR3 DNA reads as TGTGCCTGGAGTGTCCGGACAGGGATCAACACCGGGGAGCTGTTTTTT. This gives the protein CAWSVRTGINTGELFF.

The chain carries TRBV6-4 and TRBJ2-7; TRBD1 aligns across 9 bases. V gave up 5 bases and J gave up 1 base; unmatched junction bases: 3. In germline, CDR1 is MRHNA, CDR2 SNTAGT. The CDR3 extends over 14 amino acids. This CDR3 is CASSIGTGSYEQYF. CDR3 coding DNA: TGTGCCAGCAGTATTGGGACAGGGTCCTACGAGCAGTACTTC.

Comments on this clone: One junction end disagrees with the germline gene, perhaps due to a read error. The rearrangement uses TRBV7-2 and TRBJ1-1; no clear D gene. Germline V gene sequence: CDR1 SGHTA, CDR2 FQGNSA. CDR3 length: 12 amino acids. CDR3 nucleotides: TGTGCCAGCAGCCCACGTAAACTTGAAGCTTCCTTT. Amino acids: CASSPRKLEASF.

Here the CDR3 DNA reads TGTGCCAGCAGCTTGATGGGCCAAAATAATTCACCCCTCCACTTT. It yields the protein CASSLMGQNNSPLHF. The chain recombines TRBV7-2 with TRBJ1-6; no firm D call. Germline V lookup: CDR1 SGHTA, CDR2 FQGNSA. The CDR3 is 15 residues long. The ends were cut back, 3 bases at V and 5 bases at J, with 11 bases in the middle.

This CDR3 is CASDDRGVGPQHF. The CDR3 DNA follows: TGTGCCAGCGACGACAGGGGAGTAGGGCCCCAGCATTTT. This chain joins TRBV6-5 and TRBJ1-5; 8 bases agree with TRBD1. The CDR3 is 13 amino acids. Unmatched junction bases numbered 9, after V lost 8 bases and J lost 9 bases. CDR1 is MNHEY and CDR2 is SVGAGI in the germline V gene.

The V call is TRBV3-1 (or the pseudogene TRBV3-2), the J call TRBJ2-7; no firm D call. V shed 2 bases and J shed 1 base, with 9 bases lying between them. Germline V gene lookup returns CDR1 LGHDT and CDR2 YNNKEL (reference sequence). The CDR3 spans 14 residues. The CDR3 sequence: CASSQHQLSYEQYF. DNA for the CDR3: TGTGCCAGCAGCCAACACCAGTTATCCTACGAGCAGTACTTC.

This rearrangement joins TRBV28 to TRBJ2-1; TRBD1 aligns across 7 bases. The CDR3 sequence is 19 residues long. Germline V gene data show CDR1 as MDHEN and CDR2 as SYDVKM. Trimming cost V 2 bases and J 5 bases; bases outside gene matches: 18. The CDR3 coding sequence is TGTGCCAGCAGTTTACCGGAGAGGGGACGACAGGGACGCGACAATGAGCAGTTCTTC. Protein sequence: CASSLPERGRQGRDNEQFF.

This clone was detected once. The rearrangement links TRBV3-1 (or the pseudogene TRBV3-2) to TRBJ2-6, with TRBD1 matching 7 bases. This CDR3 has 18 residues. From germline, CDR1 is LGHDT and CDR2 YNNKEL (reference sequence). The trim removed 0 bases at V and 0 bases at J, leaving 5 bases unmatched. The CDR3 loop reads CASSQEGQAFSGANVLTF. The DNA for the CDR3 is TGTGCCAGCAGCCAAGAAGGACAGGCGTTCTCTGGGGCCAACGTCCTGACTTTC.

The chain combines TRBV19 with TRBJ2-3; TRBD1 matches at 7 bases. The CDR3 contains 13 residues. V lost 9 bases and J lost 2; bases outside the gene matches: 5. Germline V gene data show CDR1 as LNHDA and CDR2 as SQIVND (reference sequence). The CDR3, as DNA: TGTGCCAGCCGGGACAGATTCACAGATACGCAGTATTTT. Translated: CASRDRFTDTQYF.

The CDR3 DNA reads as TGTGCCAGCAGAGATGCCGGGACAGGGGGCGAAGCCTTTGGCTACACCTTC. Translating gives CASRDAGTGGEAFGYTF. The chain joins TRBV28 to TRBJ1-2, with 12 positions matching TRBD1. Germline V gives CDR1 MDHEN, CDR2 SYDVKM. The CDR3 length is 17 residues. The junction had 15 bases not matched to a gene; V was cut back by 6 bases and J by 7 bases.

The V gene is TRBV10-3, the J gene TRBJ1-3; TRBD1 matches 7 bases. The germline V gene encodes CDR1 ENHRY and CDR2 SYGVKD. The CDR3 covers 16 residues. The trim removed 3 bases at V and 3 bases at J, leaving 8 bases unmatched. The CDR3 DNA is TGTGCCATCAGTGAATATGGAGGGGGCTATGGAAACACCATATATTTT. Translating gives CAISEYGGGYGNTIYF.